This T cell receptor beta chain was found in a study of response to subunit inactivated influenza vaccine. Findings and limits, study-wide: With each seasonal influenza vaccination, the authors suggested, few new T cells are recruited.

TCRdb processed the RT-PCR reads anew with MiXCR; each CDR3 protein has one entry. This sample has approximately 730,000 distinct CDR3 sequences, with roughly 14% found just once. Worth noting for this clonotype: As yet, its antigen is unknown.

Specimen: PBMCs from blood, collected roughly 15 days before vaccination. This TCR was sampled from a man aged 50 to 60 who received an inactivated influenza vaccine.

The CDR3 protein is CASSPRPAGLNTEAFF. The CDR3 DNA reads TGTGCCAGCAGTCCTCGTCCCGCAGGGCTTAACACTGAAGCTTTCTTT. This rearrangement joins TRBV11-1 to TRBJ1-1, with a tentative D call TRBD1 (5 bases). This CDR3 spans 16 amino acids. Between the trimmed V and J ends, which lost 6 bases and 2 bases, there was a span of 19 bases. The germline gives CDR1 SGHAT, CDR2 FQDESV (reference sequence).